Listed below are T cell receptor beta chains from one sample, sequenced in a study of T cell clones after liver transplantation. The data were produced by immunoSEQ multiplex PCR, yet TCRdb's version contains in-frame clones alone and is incomplete. Of some 75,000 clones in the sample, 80% are singletons; the top ten hold approximately 0.6%. The source material was CD4+ T cells from blood, sampled before liver transplant. The receptors were sampled from a human donor who received a liver transplant. CDR3s include the opening cysteine and the closing phenylalanine or tryptophan. A D gene is named only where the DNA matches it firmly. Clone size is stated in some rows and not others, as once, few, many or a class when expanded.

>TRBV7-3|TRBJ2-2|-|-
CASSLGTGELFF
TGTGCCAGCAGCTTAGGGACCGGGGAGCTGTTTTTT
>TRBV28|TRBJ2-5|-|TRBD2
CASRISGTWETQYF
TGTGCCAGCAGAATTAGCGGGACTTGGGAGACCCAGTACTTC
>TRBV2|TRBJ2-2|-|-
CASRTGVGTGELFF
TGTGCCAGTAGAACGGGGGTAGGCACCGGGGAGCTGTTTTTT
>TRBV28|TRBJ2-5|-|TRBD1
CASSLDRDRVVGQETQYF
TGTGCCAGCAGTTTGGACCGGGACAGGGTTGTTGGACAAGAGACCCAGTACTTC
>TRBV18|TRBJ2-1|-|TRBD2
CASSPISAGAGYNEQFF
TGTGCCAGCTCACCTATTTCGGCGGGAGCGGGGTACAATGAGCAGTTCTTC
>TRBV5-5|TRBJ2-1|-|TRBD2
CASSLTSATYNEQFF
TGTGCCAGCAGCTTGACTAGCGCCACTTACAATGAGCAGTTCTTC
>TRBV9|TRBJ2-5|-|TRBD2
CASSVGRGVRETQYF
TGTGCCAGCAGCGTAGGCCGGGGGGTAAGGGAGACCCAGTACTTC
>TRBV6-5|TRBJ1-1|-|-
CASSYSPGFTEAFF
TGTGCCAGCAGTTACTCTCCAGGGTTCACTGAAGCTTTCTTT
>TRBV28|TRBJ1-1|-|-
CASIDLQGIGTEAFF
TGTGCCAGCATCGACCTCCAGGGTATCGGCACTGAAGCTTTCTTT
>TRBV18|TRBJ1-4|few|-
CASSPPEALNEKLFF
TGTGCCAGCTCACCACCGGAGGCCCTTAATGAAAAACTGTTTTTT
>TRBV15|TRBJ1-3|-|-
CATSREGLSHSGNTIYF
TGTGCCACCAGCAGAGAGGGGCTTAGTCACTCTGGAAACACCATATATTTT
>TRBV30|TRBJ2-2|once|-
CAWRPGNTGELFF
TGTGCCTGGAGACCAGGGAACACCGGGGAGCTGTTTTTT
>TRBV5-1|TRBJ1-3|once|-
CASSLGRSGNTIYF
TGCGCCAGCAGTTTAGGCCGCTCTGGAAACACCATATATTTT
>TRBV5-1|TRBJ2-5|-|TRBD2
CASSSAGTTQETQYF
TGCGCCAGCAGCTCGGCCGGGACTACCCAAGAGACCCAGTACTTC
>TRBV18|TRBJ2-7|-|-
CASSPRGAYEQYF
TGTGCCAGCTCACCCCGGGGAGCCTACGAGCAGTACTTC
>TRBV6-1|TRBJ2-7|-|-
CASSASGADYEQYF
TGTGCCAGCAGTGCCTCAGGGGCCGACTACGAGCAGTACTTC